This T cell receptor beta chain was captured by sequencing in a study of post-analysis software for immune sequencing data. Overall study: Disease trajectories encompassed relapsing-remitting, secondary progressive and progressive-relapsing multiple sclerosis.

This clonotype was seen only a few times. Antigen unknown. Prepared libraries of TCR beta cDNA carried unique molecular identifiers. Around 450,000 cDNA molecules were recovered from an input of about 1 to 10 million T cells. TCRdb re-called the PCR reads through MiXCR, storing one row per CDR3 protein. The table includes 180,000 or so distinct CDR3 sequences, around 29% detected once. Notes on the study in general: The authors found that F measure strongly co-clustered same-batch samples. When patients were compared with controls, about five TRBV segments were more frequent, TRBV5-6, TRBV5-1 and TRBV20-1 among them. Significantly lower normalized Chao1 diversity was found in patients with multiple sclerosis relative to controls.

The CDR3 length is 15 residues. Trimming cost V 7 bases and J 5 bases; bases outside gene matches: 8. Germline V CDR1 and CDR2: SQVTM, ANQGSEA. J is TRBJ2-1 and V is TRBV29-1; 13 bases agree with TRBD2. The sequencing sample was made of blood. The source is a girl aged 2-17 years with multiple sclerosis. This chain's CDR3 is CSGEGTSGMDNEQFF. As DNA, the CDR3 is TGCAGCGGAGAAGGGACTAGCGGGATGGACAATGAGCAGTTCTTC.